A selection of T cell receptor beta chains follows, all from one sample in a study of blood T cell repertoires in COVID-19. The repertoire was sequenced with immunoSEQ multiplex PCR; TCRdb's copy has only in-frame clones and lacks some. The sample holds around 300,000 clones; over 70% are singletons and the top ten take 3%. Sequenced: peripheral blood. These receptors all stem from a man aged 30 to 45 with active or convalescent COVID-19. Each CDR3 is given with its conserved first and last residue. A D gene is named only where the DNA matches it firmly. Some rows have no size entry. The others give once, few or many, or a class for an expanded clone.

NA	TRBV27	NA	TRBJ2-3	CASSLRPGRGTDTQYF	TGTGCCAGCAGTTTAAGACCCGGGAGAGGCACAGATACGCAGTATTTT
NA	TRBV2	TRBD2	TRBJ2-2	CASSESLAGGQGTGELFF	TGTGCCAGCAGTGAATCTCTAGCGGGGGGGCAGGGCACCGGGGAGCTGTTTTTT
once	TRBV29-1	NA	TRBJ1-2	CSGQADNYGYTF	TGCAGCGGCCAGGCCGACAACTATGGCTACACCTTC
NA	TRBV3-1/TRBV3-2	NA	TRBJ2-1	CASSQEQRAYNEQFF	TGTGCCAGCAGCCAAGAACAGCGGGCTTACAATGAGCAGTTCTTC
NA	TRBV5-6	NA	TRBJ2-5	CASTREETQYF	TGTGCCAGCACCAGGGAAGAGACCCAGTACTTC
once	TRBV19	NA	TRBJ2-2	CASKTGDVAGELFF	TGTGCCAGTAAAACGGGGGACGTCGCCGGGGAGCTGTTTTTT
NA	TRBV19	TRBD1	TRBJ1-4	CASSIRDSEKLFF	TGTGCCAGTAGTATTAGGGACAGCGAAAAACTGTTTTTT
NA	TRBV29-1	NA	TRBJ1-2	CSVEWQDYGYTF	TGCAGCGTTGAATGGCAGGACTATGGCTACACCTTC
NA	TRBV5-1	TRBD1	TRBJ1-1	CASSVGDRGFTEAFF	TGCGCCAGCAGCGTTGGGGACAGGGGCTTCACTGAAGCTTTCTTT
few	TRBV21-1	NA	TRBJ1-3	CASSKNLRSGNTIYF	TGTGCCAGCAGCAAAAATTTGCGCTCTGGAAACACCATATATTTT
NA	TRBV9	TRBD2	TRBJ2-3	CASSWREGTDTQYF	TGTGCCAGCAGCTGGAGGGAGGGTACAGATACGCAGTATTTT
NA	TRBV4-1	TRBD1	TRBJ1-5	CASSQLHRDRGHQPQHF	TGCGCCAGCAGCCAGTTACACCGGGACAGGGGGCATCAGCCCCAGCATTTT
once	TRBV7-2	NA	TRBJ1-2	CASSLPGNYGYTF	TGTGCCAGCAGCTTACCAGGGAACTATGGCTACACCTTC
NA	TRBV24-1	TRBD1	TRBJ2-2	CATSEGTGGPPYTGELFF	TGTGCCACCAGTGAGGGGACAGGGGGACCTCCGTACACCGGGGAGCTGTTTTTT
NA	TRBV7-8	TRBD1	TRBJ1-1	CASSPTGFGEAFF	TGTGCCAGCAGCCCGACAGGGTTTGGTGAAGCTTTCTTT
NA	TRBV28	NA	TRBJ2-2	CASSLSRAGELFF	TGTGCCAGCAGTTTATCCAGGGCCGGGGAGCTGTTTTTT
NA	TRBV15	NA	TRBJ1-2	CATSQSGQMANYGYTF	TGTGCCACCAGCCAGTCAGGACAGATGGCGAACTATGGCTACACCTTC
NA	TRBV30	NA	TRBJ1-1	CAWSSLPNTEAFF	TGTGCCTGGAGTTCCCTACCAAACACTGAAGCTTTCTTT
NA	TRBV5-1	TRBD1	TRBJ1-3	CASSPGTGGNTIYF	TGCGCCAGCAGTCCCGGGACAGGGGGAAACACCATATATTTT
NA	TRBV29-1	NA	TRBJ1-1	CSVDHGNTEAFF	TGCAGCGTTGATCACGGGAACACTGAAGCTTTCTTT
few	TRBV18	NA	TRBJ1-3	CASSAGPGDTIYF	TGTGCCAGCTCAGCCGGCCCCGGGGACACCATATATTTT
NA	TRBV14	TRBD1	TRBJ1-2	CASSRGQGANYGYTF	TGTGCCAGCAGCCGGGGACAGGGTGCTAACTATGGCTACACCTTC
NA	TRBV4-3	TRBD2	TRBJ2-1	CASSQTSGSGNEQFF	TGCGCCAGCAGCCAAACTAGCGGGAGTGGAAATGAGCAGTTCTTC
NA	TRBV19	NA	TRBJ2-5	CASSTRPGAETQYF	TGTGCCAGTAGTACTAGACCTGGGGCAGAGACCCAGTACTTC
NA	TRBV7-9	NA	TRBJ1-2	CASSNRARGGRHYGYTF	TGTGCCAGCAGCAACAGGGCCCGGGGAGGGAGGCACTATGGCTACACCTTC
few	TRBV5-5	NA	TRBJ2-7	CASSWTDTYEQYF	TGTGCCAGCAGCTGGACAGACACCTACGAGCAGTACTTC
NA	TRBV12-5	TRBD1	TRBJ1-1	CASGSGQGIGEAFF	TGTGCTAGTGGTTCAGGACAGGGTATTGGTGAAGCTTTCTTT
NA	TRBV7-8	NA	TRBJ2-7	CASSNRVEQYF	TGTGCCAGCAGCAACAGGGTCGAGCAGTACTTC
few	TRBV6-5	TRBD2	TRBJ2-7	CATKRGPSYEQYF	TGTGCCACTAAGCGGGGGCCCTCCTACGAGCAGTACTTC
NA	TRBV9	TRBD1	TRBJ1-2	CASSGQGAGYGYTF	TGTGCCAGCAGCGGACAGGGGGCAGGCTATGGCTACACCTTC
NA	TRBV7-9	NA	TRBJ2-2	CASSLGHKVNTGELFF	TGTGCCAGCAGCTTGGGACACAAGGTGAACACCGGGGAGCTGTTTTTT
once	TRBV11-2	TRBD2	TRBJ2-5	CASSLGLGRGGLRETQYF	TGTGCCAGCAGCTTAGGCCTAGGGCGGGGGGGCCTCAGAGAGACCCAGTACTTC
NA	TRBV4-2	TRBD2	TRBJ2-3	CASSLLSGETDTQYF	TGTGCCAGCAGCCTCCTCAGCGGGGAAACAGATACGCAGTATTTT
NA	TRBV30	NA	TRBJ1-4	CAWSVRRGKLFF	TGTGCCTGGAGTGTCCGGAGGGGAAAACTGTTTTTT
NA	TRBV27	NA	TRBJ1-5	CASSLWVHRVRQPQHF	TGTGCCAGCAGTTTATGGGTTCACAGGGTAAGGCAGCCCCAGCATTTT
once	TRBV3-1/TRBV3-2	TRBD2	TRBJ2-1	CASSSRLAGVEEQFF	TGTGCCAGCAGCTCTAGACTAGCGGGAGTGGAGGAGCAGTTCTTC
few	TRBV6-5	TRBD2	TRBJ2-7	CASSYGGLAGEQYF	TGTGCCAGCAGTTACGGGGGACTAGCGGGAGAGCAGTACTTC
NA	TRBV7-2	TRBD2	TRBJ2-7	CASSFSSGGDYEQYF	TGTGCCAGCAGCTTTTCTAGCGGGGGGGATTACGAGCAGTACTTC
few	TRBV18	NA	TRBJ1-1	CASSPTRNTEAFF	TGTGCCAGCTCACCAACGAGAAACACTGAAGCTTTCTTT
NA	TRBV19	NA	TRBJ1-5	CASRAGSAGQPQHF	TGTGCCAGTAGGGCGGGGTCGGCAGGTCAGCCCCAGCATTTT
NA	TRBV24-1	TRBD2	TRBJ2-5	CATSDSLRGVETQYF	TGTGCCACCAGTGATTCTCTCCGGGGGGTTGAGACCCAGTACTTC
once	TRBV6-2/TRBV6-3	TRBD1	TRBJ2-7	CASSYPGQTYEQYF	TGTGCCAGCAGTTACCCGGGACAGACTTACGAGCAGTACTTC
NA	TRBV7-2	TRBD1	TRBJ1-4	CASSPGRGREKLFF	TGTGCCAGCAGCCCCGGGAGGGGGCGTGAAAAACTGTTTTTT
NA	TRBV19	TRBD1	TRBJ1-2	CASRLRDSYGYTF	TGTGCCAGTAGACTCCGGGACAGCTATGGCTACACCTTC
NA	TRBV6-2/TRBV6-3	TRBD1	TRBJ1-6	CASSRRTGAYNSPLHF	TGTGCCAGCAGTCGCCGGACAGGGGCATATAATTCACCCCTCCACTTT
NA	TRBV4-1	NA	TRBJ2-4	CASSQAGRESLAKNIQYF	TGCGCCAGCAGCCAAGCGGGAAGGGAGAGTTTAGCCAAAAACATTCAGTACTTC
NA	TRBV11-3	TRBD1	TRBJ2-7	CASSLAPDRGHEQYF	TGTGCCAGCAGCTTAGCCCCGGACAGGGGGCACGAGCAGTACTTC